These 9 T cell receptor beta chains originate from one sample sequenced in a study of shared clonotypes between healthy human individuals. Assay: immunoSEQ multiplex PCR; the TCRdb copy retains only in-frame clones and omits some. The top ten hold 0.095% to 0.13% of the sample, which has hundreds of thousands of clones, about 95% seen once. In the naive CD8 group, cells lacked CD45RO and were positively selected for CCR7, so terminally differentiated effector memory CD45RA+ cells were left out. Sequenced sample: naive CD8+ T cells sorted from blood. These receptors all come from a woman aged 30 to 39 in good health.

V and J are TRBV6-5 and TRBJ2-5; D is unclear. Germline CDR1 MNHEY, CDR2 SVGAGI. V dropped 6 bases and J dropped 5 bases, with 10 bases sitting between them. There are 12 residues in the CDR3. CDR3 sequence: CASSPDGETQYF. CDR3 nucleotides: TGTGCCAGCAGCCCAGATGGCGAGACCCAGTACTTC.

The chain has TRBV7-9 and TRBJ1-1; TRBD1 is a possible D gene (6 bases). Germline lookup yields CDR1 SEHNR and CDR2 FQNEAQ (reference sequence). V dropped 4 bases and J dropped 8 bases, with 14 bases sitting between them. This CDR3 comprises 13 residues. As DNA, the CDR3 is TGTGCCAGCAGCTCCGCTTGGGGGACAGAAGCTTTCTTT. Protein product: CASSSAWGTEAFF.

The chain uses TRBV14 and TRBJ2-7; D is uncertain. V dropped 4 bases and J dropped 3 bases, with 13 bases sitting between them. This CDR3 has 14 amino acids. Germline values: CDR1 SGHDN, CDR2 FVKESK. Here the CDR3 reads CASSPLSLDYEQYF. Here the CDR3 DNA reads TGTGCCAGCAGCCCACTTTCGCTTGACTACGAGCAGTACTTC.

This chain joins TRBV27 and TRBJ1-2; D unclear. The CDR3 is 16 residues long. With 8 bases removed from V and 8 bases from J, the gap between germline ends came to 27 bases. Germline assignment: CDR1 MNHEY and CDR2 SMNVEV (reference sequence). The CDR3 region is CASHCLQPNEEEGYTF. For the CDR3, the DNA is TGTGCCAGCCATTGCTTACAGCCTAACGAGGAGGAAGGCTACACCTTC.

The chain employs TRBV20-1 and TRBJ2-1; D not resolved. The CDR3 has 10 residues. The germline gives CDR1 DFQATT, CDR2 SNEGSKA (reference sequence). CDR3 protein: CTLHRDEQFF. Written as DNA, the CDR3 is TGCACCCTACACCGGGATGAGCAGTTCTTC.

The chain is built from TRBV11-2 and TRBJ2-2, with 11 nucleotides matching TRBD1. Germline CDR1 SGHAT, CDR2 FQNNGV. The V and J ends lost 6 bases and 0 bases, in that order; junction bases with no gene match: 9. The CDR3 consists of 18 residues. Here the CDR3 DNA reads TGTGCCAGCAGACAAGGGACAGGGGGTGACACGAACACCGGGGAGCTGTTTTTT. Its translation is CASRQGTGGDTNTGELFF.

The CDR3 here is CASSAGTWDTEAFF. CDR3 nucleotide sequence: TGTGCCAGCAGCGCCGGGACCTGGGACACTGAAGCTTTCTTT. This chain links TRBV5-4 with TRBJ1-1; a weak D match, TRBD1 (5 bases). V was trimmed by 4 bases and J by 3 bases, leaving 13 bases between them. The CDR3 runs 14 residues. Looked up from germline, CDR1 is SGHNT and CDR2 is YYREEE (reference sequence). Based on the CDR3 plus reference TRBV5-4 and TRBJ1-1, the full variable domain is ETGVTQSPTHLIKTRGQQVTLRCSSQSGHNTVSWYQQALGQGPQFIFQYYREEENGRGNFPPRFSGLQFPNYSSELNVNALELDDSALYLCASSAGTWDTEAFFGQGTRLTVV.

The sample holds one count of this clone. V and J are TRBV5-1 and TRBJ2-7; unclear D gene. This CDR3 is 12 amino acids long. Germline loops: CDR1 SGHRS, CDR2 YFSETQ. With 1 base removed from V and 2 bases from J, the gap between germline ends came to 4 bases. CDR3 amino acids: CASSLHPYEQYF. The CDR3 nucleotides are TGCGCCAGCAGCTTGCATCCCTACGAGCAGTACTTC. Complete variable domain (other parts from reference TRBV5-1 and TRBJ2-7): KAGVTQTPRYLIKTRGQQVTLSCSPISGHRSVSWYQQTPGQGLQFLFEYFSETQRNKGNFPGRFSGRQFSNSRSEMNVSTLELGDSALYLCASSLHPYEQYFGPGTRLTVT.

This chain uses TRBV6-6 with TRBJ2-6; D gene ambiguous. This CDR3 is 15 amino acids long. Trimming took off 6 bases at V and 2 bases at J, with 11 bases between the two ends. Germline CDR1 and CDR2: MNHNY and SVGAGI (reference sequence). For the CDR3, the DNA is TGTGCCAGCAGCTCCGAGCCCGCTGGGGCCAACGTCCTGACTTTC. Translation gives CASSSEPAGANVLTF.